The T cell receptor beta chain under discussion was sequenced for a study of vaccination and CD4 T cells after COVID-19. Per germline, CDR1 KGHDR and CDR2 SFDVKD. This CDR3 has 14 residues. The V end lost 5 bases, the J end lost 4 bases, and 13 bases lay between the germline ends. Treatment: approximately nine-day PBMC culture with coronavirus spike peptide pools or control peptides (ViraFEST assay). This clonotype was recorded a few times. Its antigen is undetermined. Oncomine TCR Beta short-read sequencing was applied to DNA from cultured CD4+ T cells. TCRdb reprocessed the PCR reads via MiXCR and lists one record per CDR3 protein. The repertoire holds 9,000 to 13,000 distinct CDR3 sequences, with around 20% as singletons.

This TCR was sampled from a human donor who had recovered from COVID-19. Material: CD4+ T cells from blood, cultured in vitro, obtained after SARS-CoV-2 vaccination. The chain joins TRBV24-1 to TRBJ2-5; a possible D gene is TRBD1 (6 bases). The CDR3 loop reads CATSGAGAVETQYF. The CDR3 bases are TGTGCCACCAGTGGAGCAGGGGCAGTAGAGACCCAGTACTTC.